Listed here are 5 T cell receptor beta chains from one sample, sequenced in a study of control samples from healthy donors and cancer patients. Sequencing used immunoSEQ multiplex PCR; TCRdb keeps in-frame clones, though not all of them. Here the sample spans 70,000 to 80,000 clones, roughly 87% being singletons. The sequenced sample was blood. These receptors came from a woman aged 50 to 60 in good health.

The V and J genes are TRBV3-1 (or the pseudogene TRBV3-2) and TRBJ2-7; 11 nucleotides align to TRBD2. V gave up 7 bases and J gave up 6 bases; unmatched junction bases: 11. This CDR3 has 15 residues. From germline, CDR1 is LGHDT and CDR2 YNNKEL (reference sequence). The CDR3 nucleotides read TGTGCCAGCATCAATAGCGGGAGGGGTTTTCGCGAGCAGTACTTC. This codes for CASINSGRGFREQYF.

The V and J genes are TRBV4-2 and TRBJ2-7, with TRBD2 matching 7 bases. CDR1 is LGHNA, CDR2 YNFKEQ, per germline. The V gene end was trimmed by 1 base and the J gene end by 0 bases; junction bases not matched to a gene: 12. The CDR3 is 18 amino acids. CDR3 coding DNA: TGTGCCAGCAGCCAAGTTGGTAGCGGGTATAGGAGCTCCTACGAGCAGTACTTC. Translating it yields CASSQVGSGYRSSYEQYF.

This clone is a singleton in its sample. The genes are TRBV18 and TRBJ2-1; 8 bases map to TRBD2. The CDR3 runs 15 residues. CDR1 and CDR2 (germline): KGHSH, LQKENI. Germline trimming cut 3 bases from V and 9 bases from J; bases unmatched to any gene: 10. The CDR3 bases are TGTGCCAGCTCACCGGTCCCAGCGGGAGTGATTGAGCAGTTCTTC. Translation gives CASSPVPAGVIEQFF.

V usage is TRBV29-1 and J usage is TRBJ2-7; TRBD2 is a possible D gene (6 bases). The germline V gene encodes CDR1 SQVTM and CDR2 ANQGSEA. CDR3 length: 11 residues. DNA of the CDR3: TGCGGAGCGGGCCGGCTCTACGAGCAGTACTTC. Amino acids: CGAGRLYEQYF.

J is TRBJ1-1 and V is TRBV12-5, with a tentative D call TRBD1 (6 bases). The V gene lost 0 bases and the J gene lost 3 bases, with 20 bases spanning the gap. Per germline, CDR1 LGHNT and CDR2 FRNRAP. This CDR3 has 18 amino acids. Here the CDR3 DNA reads TGTGCTAGTGGTTTGGTCATCAGGGGCGGTATTGGGGACACTGAAGCTTTCTTT. Its translation: CASGLVIRGGIGDTEAFF.